This T cell receptor (beta chain) came from a study of cytomegalovirus exposure and HLA in healthy donors. With regard to this clone: Antigen unknown.

Points from the study as a whole: Likely technical artifact: a cluster of highly shared sequence variants. A later analysis by the authors found several of the most significant clusters apparently linked to common viral pathogens.

CDR3 size: 14 residues. Germline CDR1 is MNHEY and CDR2 is SMNVEV (reference sequence). Trimming left V 5 bases short and J 2 bases short, with 13 bases between. PCR was performed using 60 Vbeta and 13 Jbeta primers. TCRdb's copy holds only in-frame clones and misses some; the assay was immunoSEQ multiplex PCR. The sample records 150,000 to 250,000 clones, just over 75% being singletons. The chain uses TRBV27 and TRBJ2-7; D might be TRBD1 (5 bases). What was sequenced was PBMCs. This TCR came from a man aged 25 to 40 in good health and CMV-seronegative. CDR3 sequence: CASSPIDRPYEQYF. CDR3 nucleotide sequence: TGTGCCAGCAGTCCCATCGACAGACCCTACGAGCAGTACTTC.